A selection of T cell receptor beta chains follows, all from one sample in a study of blood T cell repertoires in COVID-19. The assay was immunoSEQ multiplex PCR, and TCRdb's table has in-frame clones only and misses some. This sample has fewer than 90,000 clones; 75% to 85% occur once, and the top ten carry roughly 21%. Sequencing was done on a sample of peripheral blood. The receptors here all came from a woman aged 80 or older with acute or convalescent COVID-19. Each CDR3 is given with its conserved first and last residue. The D gene is left open where the match is weak. Part of the rows lack a size; the others show once, few, many or a class for expanded clones.

CDR3 protein: CASSQVPSGTTDTQYF
CDR3 DNA: TGCGCCAGCAGCCAAGTTCCTAGCGGGACCACAGATACGCAGTATTTT
J gene: TRBJ2-3
clone size: few
D gene: TRBD2
V gene: TRBV4-1
CDR3 length: 16

CDR3 protein: CASTLAGSSYNEQFF
CDR3 DNA: TGCGCCAGCACCCTAGCGGGGAGCTCCTACAATGAGCAGTTCTTC
J gene: TRBJ2-1
clone size: .
D gene: TRBD2
V gene: TRBV5-1
CDR3 length: 15

CDR3 protein: CASSRQGIGEKLFF
CDR3 DNA: TGTGCCAGCAGCCGACAGGGAATAGGAGAAAAACTGTTTTTT
J gene: TRBJ1-4
clone size: .
D gene: TRBD1
V gene: TRBV5-5
CDR3 length: 14

CDR3 protein: CASSKGTGVEQYF
CDR3 DNA: TGTGCCAGCAGTAAAGGGACAGGGGTCGAGCAGTACTTC
J gene: TRBJ2-7
clone size: .
D gene: TRBD1
V gene: TRBV2
CDR3 length: 13

CDR3 protein: CASSPGTSGIYGEQYF
CDR3 DNA: TGTGCCAGCAGCCCCGGGACTAGCGGGATCTACGGCGAGCAGTACTTC
J gene: TRBJ2-7
clone size: .
D gene: TRBD2
V gene: TRBV7-9
CDR3 length: 16

CDR3 protein: CASSLFDGSPLHF
CDR3 DNA: TGTGCCAGCAGCTTGTTCGATGGCTCACCCCTCCACTTT
J gene: TRBJ1-6
clone size: .
D gene: .
V gene: TRBV7-8
CDR3 length: 13

CDR3 protein: CASSPIAETQYF
CDR3 DNA: TGTGCCAGCAGCCCAATTGCGGAGACCCAGTACTTC
J gene: TRBJ2-5
clone size: few
D gene: .
V gene: TRBV7-9
CDR3 length: 12

CDR3 protein: CASSTQGAIPSLYGYTF
CDR3 DNA: TGTGCCAGCAGCACACAGGGGGCGATCCCATCACTCTATGGCTACACCTTC
J gene: TRBJ1-2
clone size: .
D gene: TRBD1
V gene: TRBV7-2
CDR3 length: 17

CDR3 protein: CASSNPSSGGADTQYF
CDR3 DNA: TGTGCCAGCAGCAACCCATCTAGCGGGGGGGCAGATACGCAGTATTTT
J gene: TRBJ2-3
clone size: .
D gene: TRBD2
V gene: TRBV5-4
CDR3 length: 16

CDR3 protein: CASSAGQSNNEQFF
CDR3 DNA: TGTGCCAGCAGTGCGGGACAGTCGAACAATGAGCAGTTCTTC
J gene: TRBJ2-1
clone size: .
D gene: .
V gene: TRBV6-6
CDR3 length: 14

CDR3 protein: CSVAGATNEKLFF
CDR3 DNA: TGCAGCGTTGCAGGGGCAACTAATGAAAAACTGTTTTTT
J gene: TRBJ1-4
clone size: few
D gene: .
V gene: TRBV29-1
CDR3 length: 13

CDR3 protein: CASSYTEDNSPLHF
CDR3 DNA: TGTGCCAGCAGTTACACGGAGGATAATTCACCCCTCCACTTT
J gene: TRBJ1-6
clone size: .
D gene: .
V gene: TRBV6-5
CDR3 length: 14

CDR3 protein: CASSEWRGSAGNQPQHF
CDR3 DNA: TGTGCCAGCAGTGAATGGAGGGGAAGTGCAGGCAATCAGCCCCAGCATTTT
J gene: TRBJ1-5
clone size: .
D gene: .
V gene: TRBV6-1
CDR3 length: 17

CDR3 protein: CASSPGLAGAAEQFF
CDR3 DNA: TGCGCCAGCAGCCCGGGACTAGCGGGAGCAGCTGAGCAGTTCTTC
J gene: TRBJ2-1
clone size: .
D gene: TRBD2
V gene: TRBV5-1
CDR3 length: 15

CDR3 protein: CASSLAGYGNTIYF
CDR3 DNA: TGCGCCAGCAGCTTGGCCGGGTACGGAAACACCATATATTTT
J gene: TRBJ1-3
clone size: .
D gene: .
V gene: TRBV5-1
CDR3 length: 14

CDR3 protein: CASSYSRDTEAFF
CDR3 DNA: TGTGCCAGCAGTTACTCTCGGGACACTGAAGCTTTCTTT
J gene: TRBJ1-1
clone size: .
D gene: .
V gene: TRBV6-2/TRBV6-3
CDR3 length: 13

CDR3 protein: CASSARVGGNTEAFF
CDR3 DNA: TGTGCCAGCAGCGCGAGAGTGGGAGGTAACACTGAAGCTTTCTTT
J gene: TRBJ1-1
clone size: .
D gene: .
V gene: TRBV13
CDR3 length: 15

CDR3 protein: CASSRGQGNTEAFF
CDR3 DNA: TGTGCCAGCTCACGGGGACAGGGGAACACTGAAGCTTTCTTT
J gene: TRBJ1-1
clone size: .
D gene: TRBD1
V gene: TRBV18
CDR3 length: 14

CDR3 protein: CASSQDASGYQGTGELFF
CDR3 DNA: TGTGCCAGCAGCCAAGATGCTAGCGGTTATCAGGGGACCGGGGAGCTGTTTTTT
J gene: TRBJ2-2
clone size: .
D gene: .
V gene: TRBV4-2
CDR3 length: 18

CDR3 protein: CASSEMKAGTGKTYEQYF
CDR3 DNA: TGTGCCAGCAGTGAAATGAAAGCCGGGACAGGGAAGACCTACGAGCAGTACTTC
J gene: TRBJ2-7
clone size: .
D gene: TRBD1
V gene: TRBV25-1
CDR3 length: 18

CDR3 protein: CASSPGGPDTQYF
CDR3 DNA: TGTGCCAGCTCGCCGGGGGGCCCGGATACGCAGTATTTT
J gene: TRBJ2-3
clone size: once
D gene: .
V gene: TRBV18
CDR3 length: 13

CDR3 protein: CASSQEWGGNSPLHF
CDR3 DNA: TGTGCCAGCTCCCAGGAGTGGGGAGGAAATTCACCCCTCCACTTT
J gene: TRBJ1-6
clone size: .
D gene: .
V gene: TRBV18
CDR3 length: 15

CDR3 protein: CASSPRQGALSYEQYF
CDR3 DNA: TGTGCCAGCTCACCACGACAGGGGGCCCTTTCCTACGAGCAGTACTTC
J gene: TRBJ2-7
clone size: .
D gene: TRBD1
V gene: TRBV18
CDR3 length: 16

CDR3 protein: CASSELTRRSSYEQYF
CDR3 DNA: TGTGCCAGCAGTGAGCTAACAAGAAGGTCTAGCTACGAGCAGTACTTC
J gene: TRBJ2-7
clone size: .
D gene: .
V gene: TRBV6-1
CDR3 length: 16

CDR3 protein: CASTRQGGGDYNEQFF
CDR3 DNA: TGTGCCAGTACTCGACAGGGGGGAGGGGACTACAATGAGCAGTTCTTC
J gene: TRBJ2-1
clone size: .
D gene: TRBD1
V gene: TRBV19
CDR3 length: 16

CDR3 protein: CASSSHGSGANVLTF
CDR3 DNA: TGTGCCAGCAGTTCCCACGGCTCTGGGGCCAACGTCCTGACTTTC
J gene: TRBJ2-6
clone size: .
D gene: .
V gene: TRBV28
CDR3 length: 15

CDR3 protein: CSVEVGADTDTQYF
CDR3 DNA: TGCAGCGTTGAAGTAGGGGCGGACACAGATACGCAGTATTTT
J gene: TRBJ2-3
clone size: .
D gene: .
V gene: TRBV29-1
CDR3 length: 14

CDR3 protein: CATSDLRDRVNYGYTF
CDR3 DNA: TGTGCCACCAGTGATTTGAGGGACAGGGTCAACTATGGCTACACCTTC
J gene: TRBJ1-2
clone size: .
D gene: TRBD1
V gene: TRBV24-1
CDR3 length: 16

CDR3 protein: CATSDNRKQFF
CDR3 DNA: TGTGCCACCAGTGATAACAGGAAGCAGTTCTTC
J gene: TRBJ2-1
clone size: .
D gene: .
V gene: TRBV24-1
CDR3 length: 11

CDR3 protein: CASSWTSVYEQYF
CDR3 DNA: TGTGCCAGCAGTTGGACTAGCGTCTACGAGCAGTACTTC
J gene: TRBJ2-7
clone size: few
D gene: TRBD2
V gene: TRBV28
CDR3 length: 13

CDR3 protein: CASSPRGRGQETQYF
CDR3 DNA: TGTGCCAGCAGCCCCCGGGGGAGGGGCCAAGAGACCCAGTACTTC
J gene: TRBJ2-5
clone size: few
D gene: TRBD2
V gene: TRBV5-8
CDR3 length: 15

CDR3 protein: CASFTRDRDEEAFF
CDR3 DNA: TGTGCCAGCTTCACAAGGGACAGAGATGAAGAAGCTTTCTTT
J gene: TRBJ1-1
clone size: .
D gene: TRBD1
V gene: TRBV18
CDR3 length: 14

CDR3 protein: CASAPGTGFTEAFF
CDR3 DNA: TGTGCCAGCGCCCCCGGGACAGGGTTCACTGAAGCTTTCTTT
J gene: TRBJ1-1
clone size: .
D gene: TRBD1
V gene: TRBV6-5
CDR3 length: 14

CDR3 protein: CASSLAQGLGYEQYF
CDR3 DNA: TGTGCCAGCAGCTTAGCACAGGGGCTTGGGTACGAGCAGTACTTC
J gene: TRBJ2-7
clone size: .
D gene: TRBD1
V gene: TRBV11-2
CDR3 length: 15

CDR3 protein: CASRAESSYNSPLHF
CDR3 DNA: TGTGCCAGTAGGGCGGAGAGCTCCTATAATTCACCCCTCCACTTT
J gene: TRBJ1-6
clone size: .
D gene: .
V gene: TRBV19
CDR3 length: 15

CDR3 protein: CASRPGVYNEQFF
CDR3 DNA: TGTGCCAGCCGACCGGGAGTGTACAATGAGCAGTTCTTC
J gene: TRBJ2-1
clone size: .
D gene: .
V gene: TRBV7-2
CDR3 length: 13

CDR3 protein: CASRTGTGELFF
CDR3 DNA: TGCGCCAGCAGGACAGGGACCGGGGAGCTGTTTTTT
J gene: TRBJ2-2
clone size: .
D gene: TRBD1
V gene: TRBV10-2
CDR3 length: 12

CDR3 protein: CSASKSGSFSYEQYF
CDR3 DNA: TGCAGTGCTAGTAAGAGCGGGAGCTTCTCCTACGAGCAGTACTTC
J gene: TRBJ2-7
clone size: .
D gene: TRBD2
V gene: TRBV20-1
CDR3 length: 15

CDR3 protein: CASSRDTLNTEAFF
CDR3 DNA: TGTGCCAGCTCCCGGGACACCCTGAACACTGAAGCTTTCTTT
J gene: TRBJ1-1
clone size: .
D gene: .
V gene: TRBV9
CDR3 length: 14

CDR3 protein: CSVVGALWEQYF
CDR3 DNA: TGCAGCGTTGTGGGGGCCCTTTGGGAGCAGTACTTC
J gene: TRBJ2-7
clone size: .
D gene: .
V gene: TRBV29-1
CDR3 length: 12

CDR3 protein: CASSVYSYTGELFF
CDR3 DNA: TGTGCCAGCAGTGTCTACAGCTACACCGGGGAGCTGTTTTTT
J gene: TRBJ2-2
clone size: .
D gene: .
V gene: TRBV25-1
CDR3 length: 14

CDR3 protein: CSVDRANTEAFF
CDR3 DNA: TGCAGCGTGGACAGGGCGAACACTGAAGCTTTCTTT
J gene: TRBJ1-1
clone size: once
D gene: TRBD1
V gene: TRBV29-1
CDR3 length: 12

CDR3 protein: CASSQGDRRISGANVLTF
CDR3 DNA: TGTGCCAGCAGCCAGGGGGACAGGAGGATATCTGGGGCCAACGTCCTGACTTTC
J gene: TRBJ2-6
clone size: .
D gene: TRBD1
V gene: TRBV16
CDR3 length: 18

CDR3 protein: CASSELGTALHGYTF
CDR3 DNA: TGTGCCAGCAGTGAATTAGGGACAGCTTTGCATGGCTACACCTTC
J gene: TRBJ1-2
clone size: few
D gene: TRBD1
V gene: TRBV25-1
CDR3 length: 15

CDR3 protein: CSARIEYEQYF
CDR3 DNA: TGCAGTGCTAGAATCGAGTACGAGCAGTACTTC
J gene: TRBJ2-7
clone size: .
D gene: .
V gene: TRBV20-1
CDR3 length: 11

CDR3 protein: CASSLALASYNEQFF
CDR3 DNA: TGCGCCAGCAGCTTGGCTCTAGCGTCATACAATGAGCAGTTCTTC
J gene: TRBJ2-1
clone size: .
D gene: .
V gene: TRBV5-1
CDR3 length: 15

CDR3 protein: CASSDSRGYTF
CDR3 DNA: TGTGCCAGCAGTGACTCTCGGGGCTACACCTTC
J gene: TRBJ1-2
clone size: .
D gene: .
V gene: TRBV6-4
CDR3 length: 11

CDR3 protein: CASSSPDRGNYGYTF
CDR3 DNA: TGTGCCAGCAGTTCCCCGGACAGGGGGAACTATGGCTACACCTTC
J gene: TRBJ1-2
clone size: .
D gene: TRBD1
V gene: TRBV6-6
CDR3 length: 15

CDR3 protein: CASSLTTLSTDTQYF
CDR3 DNA: TGTGCCAGCAGCTTGACGACACTTAGCACAGATACGCAGTATTTT
J gene: TRBJ2-3
clone size: .
D gene: .
V gene: TRBV5-5
CDR3 length: 15

CDR3 protein: CASSASQGGEQFF
CDR3 DNA: TGTGCCAGCAGTGCGTCCCAGGGCGGTGAGCAGTTCTTC
J gene: TRBJ2-1
clone size: .
D gene: .
V gene: TRBV27
CDR3 length: 13

CDR3 protein: CASSLGTAISYEQYF
CDR3 DNA: TGTGCCAGCTCCCTCGGGACAGCGATCTCCTACGAGCAGTACTTC
J gene: TRBJ2-7
clone size: few
D gene: TRBD1
V gene: TRBV18
CDR3 length: 15

CDR3 protein: CASSPYAGEETEAFF
CDR3 DNA: TGTGCCAGCAGCCCGTATGCAGGGGAAGAAACTGAAGCTTTCTTT
J gene: TRBJ1-1
clone size: .
D gene: .
V gene: TRBV3-1/TRBV3-2
CDR3 length: 15

CDR3 protein: CASSLAGQGTDTQYF
CDR3 DNA: TGTGCCAGCAGCTTAGCCGGACAGGGTACAGATACGCAGTATTTT
J gene: TRBJ2-3
clone size: few
D gene: TRBD1
V gene: TRBV7-7
CDR3 length: 15

CDR3 protein: CASIFSGGAGDTQYF
CDR3 DNA: TGTGCCAGCATATTTAGCGGGGGGGCGGGAGATACGCAGTATTTT
J gene: TRBJ2-3
clone size: few
D gene: TRBD2
V gene: TRBV2
CDR3 length: 15